The sequence of this T cell receptor beta chain was determined in a study of cytomegalovirus exposure and HLA in healthy donors. The PCR used 60 Vbeta and 13 Jbeta primers. Profiled with immunoSEQ multiplex PCR; TCRdb holds only in-frame clones, not every one. The sample holds 120,000 to 150,000 clones; less than 65% are singletons and the top ten take 3%. Germline V lookup: CDR1 SGHVS, CDR2 FNYEAQ. Trimming stripped 5 bases from V and 1 base from J, with 12 bases between. The CDR3 contains 15 residues. The chain employs TRBV7-6 and TRBJ2-1; D may be TRBD2 (5 bases). The receptor's source is a woman in her 30s in good health and CMV-seropositive. The sequenced sample consisted of PBMCs. This chain's CDR3 is CASSRSGRSYNEQFF. CDR3 nucleotides: TGTGCCAGCAGCCGGAGCGGCCGGTCCTACAATGAGCAGTTCTTC.